In its sample, the clone carrying this T cell receptor beta chain was seen once. The trim removed 5 bases at V and 6 bases at J, leaving 4 bases unmatched. The CDR3 has 15 residues. CDR1 is MNHNY, CDR2 SVGAGI, per germline (reference sequence). This record comes from a study of T cell changes during pregnancy in multiple sclerosis. The data were produced by immunoSEQ multiplex PCR, yet TCRdb's version contains in-frame clones alone and is incomplete. The table lists more than 55,000 clones, approximately 90% of them singletons. The source was peripheral blood, collected in the first trimester of pregnancy. The sequence was obtained from a female donor in good health, enrolled as a control in a pregnancy study. V usage is TRBV6-6 and J usage is TRBJ2-7, with TRBD2 matching 16 bases. CDR3 loop: CASSRGLAGGVEQYF. CDR3 DNA: TGTGCCAGCAGTAGGGGACTAGCGGGAGGGGTCGAGCAGTACTTC.